Following are 16 T cell receptor beta chains from one sample sequenced in a study of T cells in women clearing cervical HPV infection. Produced via immunoSEQ multiplex PCR; TCRdb's table is partial and in-frame only. The table lists 30,000 to 45,000 clones. The sample taken for sequencing was blood buffy coat. Receptors originate from a woman aged 18-69 years with a cervical HPV16 infection that either progressed to CIN3+ or cleared (not recorded which).

As to this clone: With the read ending 3 residues before the CDR3 end, the germline J gene is used to fill in that end. The chain employs TRBV7-2 and TRBJ1-5; a possible D gene is TRBD1 (5 bases). The CDR3 loop spans 14 amino acids. Per germline, CDR1 SGHTA and CDR2 FQGNSA. V lost 5 bases and J lost 6, with 14 bases in between. The part of the CDR3 DNA that was read is TGTGCCAGCAGCCAAGAGGGTCAGGGTCAGCCC. Its protein is CASSQEGQGQP. The whole CDR3 protein reads CASSQEGQGQPQHF.

Of note for this clone: The missing CDR3 end, 3 residues past where the read stops, is filled in from the germline J gene. The chain carries TRBV7-6 and TRBJ2-6; D uncertain. This CDR3 spans 16 amino acids. Germline V gives CDR1 SGHVS, CDR2 FNYEAQ. The V end lost 5 bases, the J end lost 0 bases, and 11 bases lay between the germline ends. CDR3 bases read: TGTGCCAGCAGCCCCCAGTCGGGCTCTGGGGCCAACGTC. Its protein product is CASSPQSGSGANV. The whole CDR3 sequence is CASSPQSGSGANVLTF.

This clone registers medium-sized by frequency. The read terminates 3 residues ahead of where the CDR3 ends, so the germline J gene completes it. This chain uses TRBV5-1 with TRBJ2-2; TRBD1 matches at 10 bases. Germline CDR1 reads SGHRS; CDR2 reads YFSETQ. The length of the CDR3 is 14 residues. J was trimmed by 7 bases and V by 4 bases; bases with no gene match: 4. The CDR3: CASSRGTGVGELFF. CDR3 DNA (partial): TGCGCCAGCAGCCGAGGGACAGGGGTCGGGGAG.

As regards this clone: The missing CDR3 end, 3 residues past where the read stops, is filled in from the germline J gene. The chain joins TRBV4-1 to TRBJ1-2, with a weak D call TRBD1 (6 bases). V was pared by 0 bases and J by 4 bases, with 12 bases between. The germline V gene encodes CDR1 MGHRA and CDR2 YSYEKL. The CDR3 consists of 15 residues. CDR3 amino acids: CASSQDSQGFYGYTF. The DNA read from the CDR3 is TGCGCCAGCAGCCAAGATTCACAGGGATTCTATGGC.

To note about this clone: The CDR3 end lies 3 residues beyond the end of the read and is filled in from the germline J gene. The chain joins TRBV19 to TRBJ2-2; 10 nucleotides match TRBD1. CDR1 and CDR2 (germline): LNHDA, SQIVND (reference sequence). The CDR3 loop spans 15 amino acids. The CDR3 DNA, read in part, is TGTGCCAGTAGTCTCCTGACAGGGGGCGGGGAAAAG. Residues: CASSLLTGGGEK. The whole CDR3 sequence reads CASSLLTGGGEKLFF.

As regards this clone: The read terminates 3 residues before the CDR3 end, so the remaining end is supplied by the germline J gene. The genes are TRBV6-2 or TRBV6-3 and TRBJ2-2; D unresolved. Trimming pared 7 bases from V and 2 bases from J, leaving 14 bases between. Germline lookup yields CDR1 MNHEY and CDR2 SVGEGT. CDR3 length: 15 amino acids. The chain's CDR3 is CASTSAGPNTGELFF. Partial CDR3 DNA: TGTGCCAGCACCTCCGCTGGGCCCAACACCGGGGAG.

Notes on this clone: The CDR3 end is not reached by the read, which stops 3 residues before it; the germline J gene fills it in. The identical CDR3 is also encoded by other nucleotide sequences in the sample. The chain couples TRBV5-1 to TRBJ1-1, with 9 bases fitting TRBD1. V lost 3 bases and J lost 5; bases outside the gene matches: 5. The CDR3 contains 14 residues. Germline V gene sequence: CDR1 SGHRS, CDR2 YFSETQ. CDR3 bases read: TGCGCCAGCAGCTCCCGACAGGGGGGTACTGAA. Its protein product is CASSSRQGGTE. The full CDR3 protein is CASSSRQGGTEAFF.

About this clone itself: With the read ending 3 residues before the CDR3 end, the germline J gene is used to fill in that end. The chain has TRBV7-2 and TRBJ2-1, with D possibly being TRBD2 (7 bases). V lost 0 bases, J lost 9 bases, and 15 bases lay in between. Looked up from germline, CDR1 is SGHTA and CDR2 is FQGNSA. The CDR3 contains 15 residues. The CDR3 bases that were read are TGTGCCAGCAGCTTAGCGGGGGGGCTAATCCGTGAG. This encodes CASSLAGGLIRE. The whole CDR3 reads CASSLAGGLIREQFF. The full variable domain, with the rest looked up from reference TRBV7-2 and TRBJ2-1, is GAGVSQSPSNKVTEKGKDVELRCDPISGHTALYWYRQSLGQGLEFLIYFQGNSAPDKSGLPSDRFSAERTGGSVSTLTIQRTQQEDSAVYLCASSLAGGLIREQFFGPGTRLTVL.

About this clone itself: The read is 3 residues too short to cover the CDR3 end, so that end is filled in from the germline J gene. This sequence joins TRBV20-1 and TRBJ1-1; the match to TRBD1 covers 7 bases. The length of the CDR3 is 18 residues. The J segment lost 3 bases and the V segment lost 5 bases, leaving 21 bases of the junction unmatched. Looked up from germline, CDR1 is DFQATT and CDR2 is SNEGSKA (reference sequence). CDR3 DNA (partial): TGCAGTGCTCCAACAGGGGTTGGCGTTCGAAGGGGTTACACTGAA. Its translation is CSAPTGVGVRRGYTE. In full, the CDR3 reads CSAPTGVGVRRGYTEAFF.

Turning to this clone: From the germline J gene comes the end of the CDR3, since the read stops 3 residues before it. This chain connects TRBV7-3 to TRBJ2-1; TRBD2 is a possible D gene (6 bases). V gave up 5 bases and J gave up 4 bases, with 15 bases separating them. The CDR3 runs 15 residues. Per the germline V gene, CDR1 is SGHTA and CDR2 is FQGTGA. CDR3 DNA, as far as it was read: TGTGCCAGCAGCCTCATAGCGGAACCGTACAATGAG. It yields the protein CASSLIAEPYNE. Given in full, the CDR3 is CASSLIAEPYNEQFF. Using reference TRBV7-3 and TRBJ2-1 for the parts outside the CDR3, the full variable domain is GAGVSQTPSNKVTEKGKYVELRCDPISGHTALYWYRQSLGQGPEFLIYFQGTGAADDSGLPNDRFFAVRPEGSVSTLKIQRTERGDSAVYLCASSLIAEPYNEQFFGPGTRLTVL.

About this clone: The DNA ends 3 residues before the CDR3 does, and the rest of the CDR3 is filled in from the germline J gene. The chain joins TRBV5-4 to TRBJ2-5; 12 bases are a match to TRBD2. CDR3 length: 15 residues. The V and J ends lost 4 bases and 5 bases, in that order; junction bases with no gene match: 6. The germline V gene has CDR1 SGHNT and CDR2 YYREEE (reference sequence). CDR3 bases read: TGTGCCAGCAGCAGGGCTAGCGGGGGGGTCGAGACC. It yields the protein CASSRASGGVET. The full CDR3 protein reads CASSRASGGVETQYF.

A word on this clone: The read terminates 3 residues ahead of where the CDR3 ends, so the germline J gene completes it. The V call is TRBV20-1, the J call TRBJ1-4; TRBD1 might be the D (5 bases). In germline, CDR1 is DFQATT, CDR2 SNEGSKA (reference sequence). This CDR3 region has 15 residues. Incomplete CDR3 DNA: TGCAGTGCTAGAATGGGGAATAGTGGGGCCAACGTA. Translation gives CSARMGNSGANV. The whole CDR3 is CSARMGNSGANVLFF.

Remarks on this clone: The CDR3 end falls 3 residues outside the read, so it is completed with the germline J gene. The chain joins TRBV5-1 to TRBJ2-5, with 10 bases fitting TRBD1. Germline trimming cut 4 bases from V and 2 bases from J; bases unmatched to any gene: 5. Germline values: CDR1 SGHRS, CDR2 YFSETQ. This CDR3 spans 15 amino acids. CDR3 protein: CASSMTGGLQETQYF. Partial CDR3 DNA: TGCGCCAGCAGCATGACAGGGGGCCTACAAGAGACC.

In the case of this clone: The read is 3 residues too short to cover the CDR3 end, so that end is filled in from the germline J gene. This sequence joins TRBV7-9 and TRBJ2-3, with TRBD1 identical over 10 bases. Germline V gene lookup returns CDR1 SEHNR and CDR2 FQNEAQ (reference sequence). The CDR3 is 15 amino acids. Germline trimming cut 3 bases from V and 4 bases from J; bases unmatched to any gene: 4. The CDR3 spells CASSFGTGASDTQYF. Incomplete CDR3 DNA: TGTGCCAGCAGCTTTGGGACAGGGGCATCAGATACG.

Of note for this clone: The missing CDR3 end, 3 residues past where the read stops, is filled in from the germline J gene. V is TRBV6-2 or TRBV6-3 and J is TRBJ1-3; 7 positions match TRBD1. Germline CDR1 and CDR2: MNHEY and SVGEGT. This CDR3 has 15 residues. J lost 0 bases, V lost 9 bases, and 8 bases had no gene match. CDR3 amino acids: CASFDRELSGNTIYF. Incomplete CDR3 DNA: TGTGCCAGTTTCGACAGGGAACTCTCTGGAAACACC.

About this clone itself: The read halts 3 residues ahead of the CDR3 end, with the missing end drawn from the germline J gene. V and J are TRBV11-2 and TRBJ1-5; D is uncertain. The length of the CDR3 is 13 residues. V dropped 3 bases and J dropped 3 bases, with 6 bases sitting between them. CDR1 and CDR2 from the germline V gene are SGHAT and FQNNGV. The CDR3 loop reads CASSFGSNQPQHF. The CDR3 bases that were read are TGTGCCAGCAGCTTCGGGTCCAATCAGCCC.